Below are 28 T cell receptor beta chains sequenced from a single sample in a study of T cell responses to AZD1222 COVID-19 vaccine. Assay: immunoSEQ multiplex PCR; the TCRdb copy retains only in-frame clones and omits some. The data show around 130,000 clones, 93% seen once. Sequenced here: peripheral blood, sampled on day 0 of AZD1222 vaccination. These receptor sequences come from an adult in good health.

The CDR3 region has the DNA TGTGCCATCAGTGACGCGGCGGGCACTGAAGCTTTCTTT. Protein sequence: CAISDAAGTEAFF. The V and J genes are TRBV10-3 and TRBJ1-1, with D unclear. V lost 3 bases and J 4 bases, leaving 9 bases between the germline ends. This CDR3 has 13 amino acids. The germline V gene has CDR1 ENHRY and CDR2 SYGVKD.

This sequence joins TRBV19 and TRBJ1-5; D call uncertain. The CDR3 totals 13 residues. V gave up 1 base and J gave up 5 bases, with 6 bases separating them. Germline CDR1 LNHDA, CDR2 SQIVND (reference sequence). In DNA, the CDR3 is TGTGCCAGTAGTATAGGCTCGGATCAGCCCCAGCATTTT. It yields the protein CASSIGSDQPQHF.

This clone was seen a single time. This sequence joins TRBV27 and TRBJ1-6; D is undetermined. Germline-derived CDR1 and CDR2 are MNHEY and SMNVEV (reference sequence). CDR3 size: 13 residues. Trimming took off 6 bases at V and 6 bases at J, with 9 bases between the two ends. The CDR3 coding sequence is TGTGCCAGCAGAATGTCGGCTAATTCACCCCTCCACTTT. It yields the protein CASRMSANSPLHF.

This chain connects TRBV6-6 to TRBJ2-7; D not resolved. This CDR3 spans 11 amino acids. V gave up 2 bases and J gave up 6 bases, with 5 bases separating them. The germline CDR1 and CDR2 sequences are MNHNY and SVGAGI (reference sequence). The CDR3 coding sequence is TGTGCCAGCAGTTACGGTGGCGAGCAGTACTTC. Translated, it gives CASSYGGEQYF.

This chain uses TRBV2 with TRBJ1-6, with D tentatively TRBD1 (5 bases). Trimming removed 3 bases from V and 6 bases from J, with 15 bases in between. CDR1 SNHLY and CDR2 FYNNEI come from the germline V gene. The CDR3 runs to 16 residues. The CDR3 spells CASSDPRQRLNSPLHF. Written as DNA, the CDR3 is TGTGCCAGCAGTGACCCCCGACAGAGGCTTAATTCACCCCTCCACTTT.

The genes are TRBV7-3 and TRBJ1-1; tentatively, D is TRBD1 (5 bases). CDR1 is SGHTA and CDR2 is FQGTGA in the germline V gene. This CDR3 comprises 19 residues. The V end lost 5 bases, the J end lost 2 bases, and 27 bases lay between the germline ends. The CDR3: CASSGYGELTGGGNTEAFF. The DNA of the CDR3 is TGTGCCAGCAGCGGTTACGGTGAGCTAACCGGGGGAGGAAACACTGAAGCTTTCTTT.

The CDR3 sequence is CASSLGFGELGNQPQHF. CDR3 nucleotides: TGTGCCAGCAGCTTAGGTTTCGGAGAATTAGGCAATCAGCCCCAGCATTTT. This chain links TRBV7-9 with TRBJ1-5; D remains ambiguous. CDR1 and CDR2 (germline): SEHNR, FQNEAQ (reference sequence). The V end was cut by 1 base, the J end by 2 bases, with 15 bases between. The CDR3 loop spans 17 amino acids.

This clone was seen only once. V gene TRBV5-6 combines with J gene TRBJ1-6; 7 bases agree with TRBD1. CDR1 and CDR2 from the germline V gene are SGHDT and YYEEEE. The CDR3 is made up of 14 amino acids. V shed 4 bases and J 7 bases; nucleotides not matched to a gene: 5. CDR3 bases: TGTGCCAGCAGCCTGGGACAGATAAATTCACCCCTCCACTTT. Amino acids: CASSLGQINSPLHF.

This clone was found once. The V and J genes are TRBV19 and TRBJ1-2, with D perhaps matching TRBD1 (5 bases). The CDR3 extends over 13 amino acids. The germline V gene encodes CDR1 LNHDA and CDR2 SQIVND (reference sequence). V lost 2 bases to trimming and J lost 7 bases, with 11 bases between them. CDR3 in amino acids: CASSIQGAGGYTF. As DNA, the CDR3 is TGTGCCAGTAGTATACAGGGCGCAGGTGGCTACACCTTC.

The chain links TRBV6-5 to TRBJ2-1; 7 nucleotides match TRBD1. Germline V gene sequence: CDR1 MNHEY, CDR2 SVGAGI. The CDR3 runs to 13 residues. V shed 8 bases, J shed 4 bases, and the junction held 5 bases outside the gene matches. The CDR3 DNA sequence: TGTGCCAGCGAGGGGGCGGAGTACAATGAGCAGTTCTTC. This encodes CASEGAEYNEQFF.

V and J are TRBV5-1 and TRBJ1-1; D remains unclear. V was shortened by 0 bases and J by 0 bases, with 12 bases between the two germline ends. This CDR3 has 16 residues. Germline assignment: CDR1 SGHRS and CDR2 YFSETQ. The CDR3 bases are TGCGCCAGCAGCTTGGCGGCACGAACCATGAACACTGAAGCTTTCTTT. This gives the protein CASSLAARTMNTEAFF.

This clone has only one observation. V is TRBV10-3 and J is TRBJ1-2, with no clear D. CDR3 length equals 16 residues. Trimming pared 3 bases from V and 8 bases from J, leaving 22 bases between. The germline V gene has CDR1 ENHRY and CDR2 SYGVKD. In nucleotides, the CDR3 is TGTGCCATCAGTGAACGTTTGGCCAGCCGGACGGACGGCTACACCTTC. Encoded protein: CAISERLASRTDGYTF.

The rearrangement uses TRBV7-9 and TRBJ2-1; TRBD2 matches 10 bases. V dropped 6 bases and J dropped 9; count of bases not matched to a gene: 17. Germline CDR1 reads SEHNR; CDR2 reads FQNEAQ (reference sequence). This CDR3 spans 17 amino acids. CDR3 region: CASRDIGAGGPIPEQFF. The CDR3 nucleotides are TGTGCCAGCAGGGATATAGGAGCGGGAGGGCCTATTCCTGAGCAGTTCTTC.

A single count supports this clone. The CDR3 loop reads CASSPPTSYEQYF. The CDR3 nucleotides read TGTGCCAGCTCACCACCCACTAGTTACGAGCAGTACTTC. The rearrangement links TRBV18 to TRBJ2-7; D is possibly TRBD2 (5 bases). Germline-derived CDR1 and CDR2 are KGHSH and LQKENI. The CDR3 is 13 residues long. Trimming shortened V by 0 bases and J by 4 bases, and 7 bases separated the two germline ends. Combining the CDR3 with reference TRBV18 and TRBJ2-7 gives the whole variable domain NAGVMQNPRHLVRRRGQEARLRCSPMKGHSHVYWYRQLPEEGLKFMVYLQKENIIDESGMPKERFSAEFPKEGPSILRIQQVVRGDSAAYFCASSPPTSYEQYFGPGTRLTVT.

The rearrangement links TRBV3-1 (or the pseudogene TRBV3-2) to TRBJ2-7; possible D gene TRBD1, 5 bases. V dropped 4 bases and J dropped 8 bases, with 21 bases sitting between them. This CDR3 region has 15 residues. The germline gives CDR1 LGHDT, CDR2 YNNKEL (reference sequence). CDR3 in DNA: TGTGCCAGCAGCCCGAATTTTTGGGGCCCGAAAAAGCAGTACTTC. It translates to CASSPNFWGPKKQYF.

CDR3 region: CASTQGTSFADTQYF. The CDR3 DNA follows: TGTGCCAGCACCCAGGGGACTAGCTTTGCAGATACGCAGTATTTT. The chain carries TRBV6-5 and TRBJ2-3; 9 bases map to TRBD2. Per the germline V gene, CDR1 is MNHEY and CDR2 is SVGAGI. This CDR3 spans 15 amino acids. With V trimmed by 7 bases and J by 4 bases, 9 bases remained unmatched.

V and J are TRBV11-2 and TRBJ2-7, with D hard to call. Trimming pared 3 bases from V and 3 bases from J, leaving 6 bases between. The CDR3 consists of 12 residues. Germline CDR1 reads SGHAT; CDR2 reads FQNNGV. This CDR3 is CASSLTDYEQYF. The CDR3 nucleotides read TGTGCCAGCAGCTTGACCGACTACGAGCAGTACTTC.

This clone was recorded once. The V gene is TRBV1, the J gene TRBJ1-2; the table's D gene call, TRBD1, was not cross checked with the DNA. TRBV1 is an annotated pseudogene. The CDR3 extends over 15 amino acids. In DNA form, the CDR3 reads TGCACCAGCAGCCCGGTACAGGAAAGTAACTATGGCTACACCTTC. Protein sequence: CTSSPVQESNYGYTF.

CDR3 loop: CASSHIRDSEAFF. DNA for the CDR3: TGTGCCAGCAGCCACATTAGGGACAGTGAAGCTTTCTTT. The rearrangement joins TRBV3-1 (or the pseudogene TRBV3-2) to TRBJ1-1; 7 positions match TRBD1. The CDR3 runs to 13 residues. CDR1 LGHDT and CDR2 YNNKEL come from the germline V gene (reference sequence). V shed 3 bases and J 7 bases; nucleotides not matched to a gene: 5.

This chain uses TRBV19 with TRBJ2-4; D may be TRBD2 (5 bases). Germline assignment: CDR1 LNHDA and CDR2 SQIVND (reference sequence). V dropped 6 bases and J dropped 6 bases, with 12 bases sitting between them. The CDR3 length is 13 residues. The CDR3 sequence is CASSLGSSNIQYF. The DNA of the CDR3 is TGTGCCAGTAGCCTAGGGAGTTCAAACATTCAGTACTTC.

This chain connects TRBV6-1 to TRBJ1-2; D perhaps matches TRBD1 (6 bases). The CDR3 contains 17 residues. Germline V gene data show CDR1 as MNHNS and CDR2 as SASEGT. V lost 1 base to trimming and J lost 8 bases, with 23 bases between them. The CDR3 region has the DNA TGTGCCAGCAGTGAAGTCACCCCACGTGGGGGCGCAGAGGGCTACACCTTC. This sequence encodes CASSEVTPRGGAEGYTF.

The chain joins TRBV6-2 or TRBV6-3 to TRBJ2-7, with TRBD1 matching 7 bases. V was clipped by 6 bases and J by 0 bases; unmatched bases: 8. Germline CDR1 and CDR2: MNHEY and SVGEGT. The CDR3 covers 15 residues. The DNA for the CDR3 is TGTGCCAGCAGCAGCACCGGGACAGCCTCCTACGAGCAGTACTTC. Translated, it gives CASSSTGTASYEQYF.

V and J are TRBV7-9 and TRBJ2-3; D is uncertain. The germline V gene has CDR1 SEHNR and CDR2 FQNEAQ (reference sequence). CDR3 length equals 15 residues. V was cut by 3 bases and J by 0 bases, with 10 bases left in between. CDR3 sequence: CASSLELDSTDTQYF. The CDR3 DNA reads TGTGCCAGCAGCTTGGAGTTGGACAGCACAGATACGCAGTATTTT.

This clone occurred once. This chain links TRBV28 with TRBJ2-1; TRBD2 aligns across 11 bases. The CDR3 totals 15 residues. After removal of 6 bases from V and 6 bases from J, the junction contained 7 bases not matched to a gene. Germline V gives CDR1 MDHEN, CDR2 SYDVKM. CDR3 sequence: CASRPHSGGGNEQFF. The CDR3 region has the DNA TGTGCCAGCAGACCTCATAGCGGGGGGGGCAATGAGCAGTTCTTC.

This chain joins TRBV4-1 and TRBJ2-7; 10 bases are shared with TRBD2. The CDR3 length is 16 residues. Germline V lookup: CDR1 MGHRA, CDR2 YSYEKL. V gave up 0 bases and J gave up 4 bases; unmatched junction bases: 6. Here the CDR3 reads CASSQDLASGGYEQYF. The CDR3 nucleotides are TGCGCCAGCAGCCAAGATTTGGCTAGCGGGGGTTACGAGCAGTACTTC.

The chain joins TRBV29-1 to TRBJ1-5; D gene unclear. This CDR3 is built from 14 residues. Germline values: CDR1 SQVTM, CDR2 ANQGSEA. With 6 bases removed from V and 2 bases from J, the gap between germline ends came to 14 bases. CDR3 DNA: TGCAGCGTGACTTTTGGGCTCGGCAATCAGCCCCAGCATTTT. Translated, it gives CSVTFGLGNQPQHF.

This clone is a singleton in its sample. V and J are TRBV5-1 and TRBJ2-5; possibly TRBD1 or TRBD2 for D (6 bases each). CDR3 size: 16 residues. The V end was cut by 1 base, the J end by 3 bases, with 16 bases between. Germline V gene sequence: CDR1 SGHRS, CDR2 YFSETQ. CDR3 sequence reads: CASSLWGASSEETQYF. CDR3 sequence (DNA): TGCGCCAGCAGCTTGTGGGGGGCGAGCAGCGAAGAGACCCAGTACTTC.

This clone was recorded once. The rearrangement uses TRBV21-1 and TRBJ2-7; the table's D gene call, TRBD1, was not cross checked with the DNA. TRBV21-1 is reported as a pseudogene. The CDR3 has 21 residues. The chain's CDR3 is CASSPWDRHSLGSFRSYEQYF. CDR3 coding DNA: TGTGCCAGCAGCCCCTGGGACAGGCACAGCCTGGGTAGCTTTAGAAGCTACGAGCAGTACTTC.